The clone carrying this TCR beta chain was seen only a few times. Its antigen is as yet unknown. This specimen belongs to a study of T cell responses to AZD1222 COVID-19 vaccine. Study details: Second doses at about 4 or about 12 weeks were pooled.

The junction had 8 bases not matched to a gene; V was cut back by 2 bases and J by 8 bases. CDR3 length equals 16 residues. Germline CDR1 is SGHTA and CDR2 is FQGNSA. Assay used: immunoSEQ multiplex PCR; TCRdb lists only in-frame clones, some missing. Found here are about 140,000 clones, 80% to 90% of them singletons; the top ten hold 2.5% to 3%. Findings and limits, study-wide: The donor group comprised mostly white British people and more females; the analysis possibly underestimated clonal diversity. Reportedly, nearly half of unique spike TCRs recognized epitopes outside B.1.351/B.1.1.7 mutations. Vaccine-related CD4 TCRs covered spike, predominating at 160-218 and 743-854.

Sequences were derived from peripheral blood, sampled on day 0 of AZD1222 vaccination. This sequence joins TRBV7-2 and TRBJ2-1; 11 nucleotides match TRBD2. The source of this sequence is an adult in good health. CDR3 nucleotides: TGTGCCAGCAGCTTATCTACTAGCGGGGGCTGGGATGAGCAGTTCTTC. Translation: CASSLSTSGGWDEQFF.